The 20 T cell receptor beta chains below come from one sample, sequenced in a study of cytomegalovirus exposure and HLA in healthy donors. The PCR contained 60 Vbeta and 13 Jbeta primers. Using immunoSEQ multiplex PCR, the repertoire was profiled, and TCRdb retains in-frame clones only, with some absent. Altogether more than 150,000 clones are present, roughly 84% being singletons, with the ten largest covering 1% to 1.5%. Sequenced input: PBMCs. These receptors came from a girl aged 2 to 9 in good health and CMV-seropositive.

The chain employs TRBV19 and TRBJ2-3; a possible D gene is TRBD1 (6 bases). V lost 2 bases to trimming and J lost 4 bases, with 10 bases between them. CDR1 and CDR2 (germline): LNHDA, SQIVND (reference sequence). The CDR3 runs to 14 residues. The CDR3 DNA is TGTGCCAGTAGTATAAACAGGGTTTCAGATACGCAGTATTTT. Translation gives CASSINRVSDTQYF.

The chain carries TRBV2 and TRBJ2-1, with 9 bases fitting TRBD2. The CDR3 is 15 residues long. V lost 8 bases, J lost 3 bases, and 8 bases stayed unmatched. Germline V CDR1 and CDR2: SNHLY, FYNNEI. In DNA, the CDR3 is TGTGCCAGCCAGATAGCGGGAGAGGTCTACAATGAGCAGTTCTTC. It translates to CASQIAGEVYNEQFF. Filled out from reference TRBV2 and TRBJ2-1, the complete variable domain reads EPEVTQTPSHQVTQMGQEVILRCVPISNHLYFYWYRQILGQKVEFLVSFYNNEISEKSEIFDDQFSVERPDGSNFTLKIRSTKLEDSAMYFCASQIAGEVYNEQFFGPGTRLTVL.

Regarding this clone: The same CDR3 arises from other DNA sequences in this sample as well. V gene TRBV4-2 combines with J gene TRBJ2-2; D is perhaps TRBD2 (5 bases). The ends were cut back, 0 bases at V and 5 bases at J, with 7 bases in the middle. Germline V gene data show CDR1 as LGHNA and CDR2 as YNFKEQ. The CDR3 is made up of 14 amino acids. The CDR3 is CASSQDRGTGELFF. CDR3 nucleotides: TGTGCCAGCAGCCAAGATCGGGGAACCGGGGAGCTGTTTTTT.

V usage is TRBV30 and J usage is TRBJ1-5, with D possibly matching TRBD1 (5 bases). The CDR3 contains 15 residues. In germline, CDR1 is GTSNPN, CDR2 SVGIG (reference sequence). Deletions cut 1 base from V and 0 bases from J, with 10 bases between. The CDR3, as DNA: TGTGCCTGGAGTGCAGGGTCCTTTAGCAATCAGCCCCAGCATTTT. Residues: CAWSAGSFSNQPQHF.

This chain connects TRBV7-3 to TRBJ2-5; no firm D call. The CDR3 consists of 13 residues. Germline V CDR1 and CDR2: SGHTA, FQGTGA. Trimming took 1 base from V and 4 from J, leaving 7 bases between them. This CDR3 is CASSLNSLETQYF. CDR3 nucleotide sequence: TGTGCCAGCAGCTTAAACAGCTTAGAGACCCAGTACTTC.

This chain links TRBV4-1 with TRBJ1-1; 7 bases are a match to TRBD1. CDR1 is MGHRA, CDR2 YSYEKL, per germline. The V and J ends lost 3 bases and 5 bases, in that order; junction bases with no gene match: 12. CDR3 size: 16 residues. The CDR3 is CASSQGLGTEGTEAFF. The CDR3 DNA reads TGCGCCAGCAGCCAGGGGCTAGGGACAGAGGGAACTGAAGCTTTCTTT.

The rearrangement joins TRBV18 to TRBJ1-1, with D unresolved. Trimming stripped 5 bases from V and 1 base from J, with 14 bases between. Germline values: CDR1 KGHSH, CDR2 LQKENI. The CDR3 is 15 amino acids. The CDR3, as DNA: TGTGCCAGCTCAGCCTCAGTTGGGCAGAACACTGAAGCTTTCTTT. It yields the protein CASSASVGQNTEAFF.

In nucleotides, the CDR3 is TGTGCCAGCAGCTTACTAGCGGCCACCGGGGAGCTGTTTTTT. This encodes CASSLLAATGELFF. This sequence joins TRBV11-2 and TRBJ2-2; 7 nucleotides align to TRBD2. The CDR3 contains 14 residues. Germline CDR1 SGHAT, CDR2 FQNNGV. V dropped 2 bases and J dropped 4; count of bases not matched to a gene: 1.

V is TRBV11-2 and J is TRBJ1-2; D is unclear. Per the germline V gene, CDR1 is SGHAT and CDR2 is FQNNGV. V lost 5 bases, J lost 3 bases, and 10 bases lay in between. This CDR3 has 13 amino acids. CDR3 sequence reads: CASSASGDYGYTF. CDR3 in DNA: TGTGCCAGCAGCGCCAGTGGAGACTATGGCTACACCTTC.

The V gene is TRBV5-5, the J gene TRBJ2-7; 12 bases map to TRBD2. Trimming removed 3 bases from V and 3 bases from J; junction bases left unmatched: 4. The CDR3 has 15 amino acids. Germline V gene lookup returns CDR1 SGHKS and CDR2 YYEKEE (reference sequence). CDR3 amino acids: CASSSLAGGSYEQYF. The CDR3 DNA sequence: TGTGCCAGCAGCTCCCTAGCGGGAGGGAGCTACGAGCAGTACTTC.

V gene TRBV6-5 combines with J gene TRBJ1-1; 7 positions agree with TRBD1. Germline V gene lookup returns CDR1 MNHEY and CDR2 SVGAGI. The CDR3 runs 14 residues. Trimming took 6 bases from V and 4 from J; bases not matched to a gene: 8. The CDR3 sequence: CASRFTGAVTEAFF. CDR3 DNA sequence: TGTGCCAGCAGGTTTACAGGGGCCGTCACTGAAGCTTTCTTT.

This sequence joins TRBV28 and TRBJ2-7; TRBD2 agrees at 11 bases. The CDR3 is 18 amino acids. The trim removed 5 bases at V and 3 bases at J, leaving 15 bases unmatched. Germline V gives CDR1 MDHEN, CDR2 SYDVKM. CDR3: CASSPTGLAGGRNYEQYF. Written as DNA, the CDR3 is TGTGCCAGCAGTCCGACTGGGCTAGCGGGAGGCCGGAACTACGAGCAGTACTTC.

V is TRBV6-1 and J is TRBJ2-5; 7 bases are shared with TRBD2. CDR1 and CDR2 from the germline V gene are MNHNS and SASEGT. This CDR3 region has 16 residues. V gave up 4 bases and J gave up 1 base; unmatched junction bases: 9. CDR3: CASSGLASGGQETQYF. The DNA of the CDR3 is TGTGCCAGCAGTGGACTCGCTTCGGGGGGCCAAGAGACCCAGTACTTC.

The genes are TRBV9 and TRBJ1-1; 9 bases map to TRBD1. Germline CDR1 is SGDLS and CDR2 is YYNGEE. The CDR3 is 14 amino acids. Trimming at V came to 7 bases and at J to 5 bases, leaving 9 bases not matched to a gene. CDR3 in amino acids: CASSSGTGRTEAFF. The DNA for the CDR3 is TGTGCCAGCTCTTCCGGGACAGGGAGAACTGAAGCTTTCTTT.

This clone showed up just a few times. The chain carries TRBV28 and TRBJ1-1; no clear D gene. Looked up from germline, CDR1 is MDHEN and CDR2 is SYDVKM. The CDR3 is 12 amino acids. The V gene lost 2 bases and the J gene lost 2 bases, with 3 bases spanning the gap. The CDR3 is CASSLINTEAFF. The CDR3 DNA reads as TGTGCCAGCAGTTTAATAAACACTGAAGCTTTCTTT.

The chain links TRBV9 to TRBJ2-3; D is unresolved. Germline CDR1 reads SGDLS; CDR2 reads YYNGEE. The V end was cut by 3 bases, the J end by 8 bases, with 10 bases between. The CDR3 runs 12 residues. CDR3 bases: TGTGCCAGCAGCGACCGAGGTGTTACGCAGTATTTT. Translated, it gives CASSDRGVTQYF.

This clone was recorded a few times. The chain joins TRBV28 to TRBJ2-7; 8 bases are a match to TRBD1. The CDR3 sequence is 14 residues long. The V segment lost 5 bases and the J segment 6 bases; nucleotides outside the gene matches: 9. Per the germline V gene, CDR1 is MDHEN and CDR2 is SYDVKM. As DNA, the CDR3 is TGTGCCAGCAGTCCGTGGGCGACAGGGGTCGAGCAGTACTTC. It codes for CASSPWATGVEQYF.

DNA for the CDR3: TGCGCCAGCAACTCCGGGACACTCAAATCTCCTAATTCACCCCTCCACTTT. Protein: CASNSGTLKSPNSPLHF. The rearrangement joins TRBV4-1 to TRBJ1-6, with D perhaps matching TRBD1 (6 bases). The germline V gene has CDR1 MGHRA and CDR2 YSYEKL. The CDR3 runs 17 residues. V lost 7 bases to trimming and J lost 6 bases, with 22 bases between them.

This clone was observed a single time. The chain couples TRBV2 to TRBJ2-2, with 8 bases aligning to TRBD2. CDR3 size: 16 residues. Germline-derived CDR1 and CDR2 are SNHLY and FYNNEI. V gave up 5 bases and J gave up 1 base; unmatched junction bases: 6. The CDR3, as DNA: TGTGCCAGCAGTATGGTAGCGGGGCAGAACACCGGGGAGCTGTTTTTT. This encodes CASSMVAGQNTGELFF.

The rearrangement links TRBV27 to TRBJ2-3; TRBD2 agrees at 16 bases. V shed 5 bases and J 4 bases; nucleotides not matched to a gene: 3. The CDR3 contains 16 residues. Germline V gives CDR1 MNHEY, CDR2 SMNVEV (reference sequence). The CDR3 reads CASSTGTSGRADTQYF. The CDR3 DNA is TGTGCCAGCAGTACTGGGACTAGCGGGAGGGCAGATACGCAGTATTTT.